The entry below describes one T cell receptor beta chain. No antigen is known for it. The CDR3 extends over 15 amino acids. Germline CDR1 DFQATT, CDR2 SNEGSKA (reference sequence). V trimming: 2 bases; J trimming: 1 base; junction bases outside the gene matches: 5. The sample belongs to a study of T cells after yellow fever vaccination. Study outcomes and limitations: The bulk population could contribute abundant contaminating clonotypes to FACS-sorted repertoires. Although most clonotypes did not, a small share appeared in both CD4 and CD8 compartments.

Template switching by 5'RACE produced TCR cDNA, adding a universal primer site and UMIs. One entry per CDR3 protein, called by TCRdb with MiXCR from the 5' RACE reads. The table shows about 260,000 distinct CDR3 sequences, with approximately 5.2% occurring only once. This TCR came from a young man who received the YFV17D yellow fever vaccine. The V call is TRBV20-1, the J call TRBJ2-5; 9 bases line up with TRBD2. This specimen consisted of CD4+ T cells sorted from PBMCs, obtained on the day of the yellow fever booster vaccination. CDR3 region: CSARSAGGGQETQYF. The DNA for the CDR3 is TGCAGTGCTAGAAGTGCGGGAGGGGGCCAAGAGACCCAGTACTTC.